The clone carrying this T cell receptor beta chain came up many times. Its target is unknown. CDR3 regions were amplified by Arm-PCR using iRepertoire HTBI primers to build TCR beta libraries. MiXCR, run by TCRdb on the multiplex PCR reads, gives a single entry per CDR3 protein. The sample lists over 350,000 distinct CDR3 sequences; around 15% were seen once. The time point is: newly diagnosed GD, antithyroid drugs for less than 3 months. Extracted PBMC RNA gave rise to the TCR library. This sample was included in a study of regulatory T cells in long-lasting Graves disease. Notes on the study in general: Newly diagnosed Graves' patients had higher TCR diversity than persistent ones. Small sample size may have lowered accuracy.

The CDR3 has 15 residues. Germline values: CDR1 SGDLS, CDR2 YYNGEE. The V and J ends lost 3 bases and 3 bases respectively, with 16 bases between them. The same data also contributed to another study, on T cells in Graves' hyperthyroidism and ophthalmopathy.

This sequence was found in a woman in her fifties or sixties with Graves disease. Sample: peripheral blood mononuclear cells (PBMCs), taken at new diagnosis, from a patient treated with antithyroid drugs. The V gene is TRBV9, the J gene TRBJ2-7; D might be TRBD1 (6 bases). CDR3 sequence reads: CASSGRTGDNYEQYF. CDR3 DNA: TGTGCCAGCAGCGGTCGAACCGGGGACAACTACGAGCAGTACTTC. Combining the CDR3 with reference TRBV9 and TRBJ2-7 gives the whole variable domain DSGVTQTPKHLITATGQRVTLRCSPRSGDLSVYWYQQSLDQGLQFLIQYYNGEERAKGNILERFSAQQFPDLHSELNLSSLELGDSALYFCASSGRTGDNYEQYFGPGTRLTVT.